A selection of T cell receptor beta chains follows, all from one sample in a study of T cells in Graves' hyperthyroidism and ophthalmopathy. TCRdb fed the multiplex PCR reads into MiXCR, producing one record per CDR3 protein. In the table there are under 750,000 distinct CDR3 sequences, roughly a sixth of which are singletons. The sequenced sample was blood. The receptors originated from a woman between 50 and 59 years old with Graves' hyperthyroidism that later progressed to Graves' ophthalmopathy. The CDR3 runs from the conserved cysteine through the conserved F or W. D genes are given only for firm matches. The listing skips clone size in some rows; elsewhere it reads once, few, many or a size class.

size	D	V	J	DNA	CDR3
many	NA	TRBV6-1	TRBJ2-5	TGTGCCAGCAGTGGAGTCGGAGCCTCCCAAGAGACCCAGTACTTC	CASSGVGASQETQYF
few	NA	TRBV20-1	TRBJ1-5	TGCAGTGCTAGTGTGGACTTCAATCAGCCCCAGCATTTT	CSASVDFNQPQHF
few	NA	TRBV3-1	TRBJ2-6	TGTGCCAGCAGCCTCTCCGGTTGGGGGACCTCTGGGGCCAACGTCCTGACTTTC	CASSLSGWGTSGANVLTF
NA	NA	TRBV5-1	TRBJ1-1	TGCGCCAGCAGCTTTTTTGACTCCCACACTGAAGCTTTCTTT	CASSFFDSHTEAFF
few	NA	TRBV6-5	TRBJ2-3	TGTGCCAGCAGTTACGGTTCAAATACGCAGTATTTT	CASSYGSNTQYF
many	NA	TRBV5-1	TRBJ2-3	TGCGCCAGCAGCTTGGCCGGGGGCAGGAACACAGATACGCAGTATTTT	CASSLAGGRNTDTQYF
few	NA	TRBV6-2/TRBV6-3	TRBJ1-2	TGTGCCAGCAGCCATGTAACGCGCAGCCCGTATGGCTACACCTTC	CASSHVTRSPYGYTF
many	TRBD1	TRBV2	TRBJ1-5	TGTGCCAGCAGTCAGGACAGGGGCTGGCAGCCCCAGCATTTT	CASSQDRGWQPQHF
NA	NA	TRBV27	TRBJ2-3	TGTGCCAGCTCTCATGCGGGGTTTGCTGGCACAGATACGCAGTATTTT	CASSHAGFAGTDTQYF
NA	NA	TRBV3-1	TRBJ1-1	TGTGCCAGCAGCCAACATGGCACTTACACTGAAGCTTTCTTT	CASSQHGTYTEAFF
few	NA	TRBV9	TRBJ1-1	TGTGCCAGCAGCGTAGGACCAGAAGGGAAGGAAGCTTTCTTT	CASSVGPEGKEAFF
NA	NA	TRBV12-3/TRBV12-4	TRBJ1-1	TGTGCCAGCGTCCTCGGGTCGGGCACTGAAGCTTTCTTT	CASVLGSGTEAFF
NA	NA	TRBV24-1	TRBJ2-1	TGTGCCACCAGGAACGGCTACAATGAGCAGTTCTTC	CATRNGYNEQFF
NA	NA	TRBV27	TRBJ1-2	TGTGCCAGCAGTTCCGTTAATAACTATGGCTACACCTTC	CASSSVNNYGYTF
NA	TRBD2	TRBV20-1	TRBJ2-1	TGCAGTGCTAGTAAAGGGGGACTAGCGGGGGCGTATGAGCAGTTCTTC	CSASKGGLAGAYEQFF
NA	NA	TRBV29-1	TRBJ1-2	TGCAGCGTTGAACCCATAGGAATTCATGGCTACACCTTC	CSVEPIGIHGYTF
NA	TRBD2	TRBV6-2/TRBV6-3	TRBJ2-3	TGTGCCAGCAGTTACGAAGGTTTAGCGGGGGGGATTACGCAGTATTTT	CASSYEGLAGGITQYF
NA	NA	TRBV4-1	TRBJ1-1	TGCGCCAGCAGCCAAGATTGGGGGGCACTAAGCACTGAAGCTTTCTTT	CASSQDWGALSTEAFF
NA	TRBD1	TRBV10-1	TRBJ2-5	TGCGCCAGCAGTGATTCTGGACAGGGCTGGGAGACCCAGTACTTC	CASSDSGQGWETQYF
many	NA	TRBV4-1	TRBJ1-1	TGCGCCAGCAGCCAGAGACAGTTCACTGAAGCTTTCTTT	CASSQRQFTEAFF
few	NA	TRBV7-6	TRBJ2-1	TGTGCCAGCAGCTTAGACACCGAGCATGAGCAGTTCTTC	CASSLDTEHEQFF
few	TRBD2	TRBV4-2	TRBJ2-3	TGTGCCAGCAGCCAAGAGATTAGCGGGGGGGCCCCAGATACGCAGTATTTT	CASSQEISGGAPDTQYF
many	TRBD2	TRBV5-1	TRBJ2-1	TGCGCCAGCACCAACGGACTAGCGGTGGGAAATGAGCAGTTCTTC	CASTNGLAVGNEQFF
many	NA	TRBV3-1	TRBJ1-1	TGTGCCAGCAGCCAGACACTAACTACAGGGCACACTGAAGCTTTCTTT	CASSQTLTTGHTEAFF
few	TRBD2	TRBV20-1	TRBJ2-5	TGCAGTGCTAGGTCCGGGACGGGGGGAAGAGAGACCCAGTACTTC	CSARSGTGGRETQYF
few	NA	TRBV3-1	TRBJ2-7	TGTGCCAGCAGCCAAGCTATACAGCTCTACGAGCAGTACTTC	CASSQAIQLYEQYF
many	TRBD1	TRBV9	TRBJ1-6	TGTGCCAGCGCGCCGGACAGGGGTAATTCACCCCTCCACTTT	CASAPDRGNSPLHF
NA	NA	TRBV20-1	TRBJ2-4	TGCAGTGCAGAGAGAGAGGGGGGAGGCAACATTCAGTACTTC	CSAEREGGGNIQYF
few	NA	TRBV3-1	TRBJ2-2	TGTGCCAGCAGACAGAGATTAGGTCGCCAAGGGGAGCTGTTTTTT	CASRQRLGRQGELFF
NA	NA	TRBV14	TRBJ2-3	TGTGCCAGCAGCCGCTGGGGACAACCCACAGATACGCAGTATTTT	CASSRWGQPTDTQYF
NA	TRBD1	TRBV6-1	TRBJ1-2	TGTGCCAGCAGCCGAGAATATGGACAGGGCTATGGCTACACCTTC	CASSREYGQGYGYTF
NA	TRBD2	TRBV5-1	TRBJ2-1	TGCGCCAGCAGCTTTAGCGGGGGGCCCTCCACCTCCTACAATGAGCAGTTCTTC	CASSFSGGPSTSYNEQFF
many	TRBD2	TRBV12-3/TRBV12-4	TRBJ2-3	TGTGCCAGCAGTTCTAGCGGAGGCACAGATACGCAGTATTTT	CASSSSGGTDTQYF
few	TRBD1	TRBV19	TRBJ1-6	TGTGCCAGCAGCGGACAGGGAGTCTATAATTCACCCCTCCACTTT	CASSGQGVYNSPLHF
NA	NA	TRBV5-4	TRBJ1-1	TGTGCCAGCAGCTTTCCCCGGGGGGCTATAGACACTGAAGCTTTCTTT	CASSFPRGAIDTEAFF
many	TRBD1	TRBV7-6	TRBJ2-5	TGTGCCAGCACCCAGACAGGGACCCTCGCGGAGACCCAGTACTTC	CASTQTGTLAETQYF
NA	NA	TRBV29-1	TRBJ1-5	TGCAGCGTCGCTTCGGTGGGCAGCAATCAGCCCCAGCATTTT	CSVASVGSNQPQHF
many	NA	TRBV3-1	TRBJ1-1	TGTGCCAGCAGCCAAGAATTGGAGACTGAAGCTTTCTTT	CASSQELETEAFF
NA	NA	TRBV7-8	TRBJ2-7	TGTGCCAGCAGACCCACTGGACTGACCTACGAGCAGTACTTC	CASRPTGLTYEQYF
many	TRBD2	TRBV12-3/TRBV12-4	TRBJ2-2	TGTGCCAGCAGACAGACTAGCGGGGGCCCGACCGGGGAGCTGTTTTTT	CASRQTSGGPTGELFF
NA	NA	TRBV30	TRBJ1-4	TGTGCCTGGAAGACAGTTAATCTTGAAAAACTGTTTTTT	CAWKTVNLEKLFF
many	NA	TRBV5-1	TRBJ2-3	TGCGCCAGCAGCGGGCTTGACGGGGTCGATGGAGATACGCAGTATTTT	CASSGLDGVDGDTQYF